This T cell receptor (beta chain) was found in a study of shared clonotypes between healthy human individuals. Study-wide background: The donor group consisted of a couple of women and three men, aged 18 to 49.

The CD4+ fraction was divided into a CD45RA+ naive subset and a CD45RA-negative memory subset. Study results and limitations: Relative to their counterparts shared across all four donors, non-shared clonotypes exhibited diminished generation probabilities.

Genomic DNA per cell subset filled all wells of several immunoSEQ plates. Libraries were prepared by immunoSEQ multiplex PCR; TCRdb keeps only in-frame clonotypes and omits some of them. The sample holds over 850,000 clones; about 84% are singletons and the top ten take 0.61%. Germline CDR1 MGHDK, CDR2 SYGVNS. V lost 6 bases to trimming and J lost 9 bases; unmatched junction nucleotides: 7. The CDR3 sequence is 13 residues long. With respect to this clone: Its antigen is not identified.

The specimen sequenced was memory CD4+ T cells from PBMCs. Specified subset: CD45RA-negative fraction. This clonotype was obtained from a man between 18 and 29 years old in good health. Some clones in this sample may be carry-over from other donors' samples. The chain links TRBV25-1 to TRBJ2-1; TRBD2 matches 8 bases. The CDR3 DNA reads TGTGCCAGCAGGGAGGGGCTAGCGGGTGAGCAGTTCTTC. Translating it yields CASREGLAGEQFF.